Below, 11 T cell receptor beta chains from the same sample are listed, as sequenced in a study of tumor-infiltrating lymphocytes in oesophageal squamous cell carcinoma. TCRdb independently ran MiXCR on the PCR reads; one entry per CDR3 protein. Among under 15,000 distinct CDR3 sequences listed, roughly 51% were seen once. The sequenced sample was esophageal tumor tissue. Source of these receptors: a male donor with esophageal squamous cell carcinoma.

This sequence joins TRBV7-3 and TRBJ2-4; 9 bases map to TRBD2. The better agreement between TRBJ2-1 and the DNA end casts doubt on the J call. This CDR3 spans 14 amino acids. Germline CDR1 is SGHTA and CDR2 is FQGTGA. CDR3 sequence: CASSLSGGGAEQFF. CDR3 coding DNA: TGTGCCAGCAGCTTAAGCGGGGGGGGGGCTGAGCAGTTCTTC.

This clonotype was recorded a few times. The DNA of the CDR3 is TGTGCCAGCAGCTCGAACAATGAGCAGTTCTTC. Translating it yields CASSSNNEQFF. The genes are TRBV7-8 and TRBJ2-7; no firm D call. The DNA end lines up better with TRBJ2-1; the J call may be wrong. Germline CDR1 reads SGHVS; CDR2 reads FQNEAQ. CDR3 length equals 11 residues.

The chain employs TRBV10-3 and TRBJ2-1, with 9 positions matching TRBD1. J was trimmed by 6 bases and V by 2 bases; bases with no gene match: 8. This CDR3 has 16 amino acids. CDR1 is ENHRY and CDR2 is SYGVKD in the germline V gene. CDR3: CAISEPTGTGINEQFF. Written as DNA, the CDR3 is TGTGCCATCAGTGAGCCCACCGGGACAGGGATCAATGAGCAGTTCTTC.

This clonotype occurred a few times. The chain links TRBV5-1 to TRBJ2-7; D is undetermined. Trimming took off 0 bases at V and 0 bases at J, with 10 bases between the two ends. The CDR3 is made up of 15 amino acids. The germline CDR1 and CDR2 sequences are SGHRS and YFSETQ. CDR3 protein: CASSLDTESSYEQYF. CDR3 bases: TGCGCCAGCAGCTTGGACACGGAGAGCTCCTACGAGCAGTACTTC. The variable domain in full, completed from reference TRBV5-1 and TRBJ2-7, reads KAGVTQTPRYLIKTRGQQVTLSCSPISGHRSVSWYQQTPGQGLQFLFEYFSETQRNKGNFPGRFSGRQFSNSRSEMNVSTLELGDSALYLCASSLDTESSYEQYFGPGTRLTVT.

The V gene is TRBV7-8, the J gene TRBJ1-1, with 8 nucleotides matching TRBD1. This CDR3 spans 14 amino acids. The junction had 3 bases not matched to a gene; V was cut back by 5 bases and J by 1 base. The V gene's germline CDR1 is SGHVS and CDR2 FQNEAQ. CDR3 nucleotides: TGTGCCAGCAGCACAGACAGGGGGAACACTGAAGCTTTCTTT. It yields the protein CASSTDRGNTEAFF.

The rearrangement joins TRBV7-3 to TRBJ2-3, with 9 bases that match TRBD2. This CDR3 spans 14 amino acids. Germline lookup yields CDR1 SGHTA and CDR2 FQGTGA. V trimming: 4 bases; J trimming: 3 bases; junction bases outside the gene matches: 2. The CDR3: CASSSGLATDTQYF. CDR3 sequence (DNA): TGTGCCAGCAGCTCCGGACTAGCGACAGATACGCAGTATTTT.

The J gene is TRBJ2-2, the V gene TRBV27; 7 bases are shared with TRBD2. The CDR3 runs to 16 residues. Per the germline V gene, CDR1 is MNHEY and CDR2 is SMNVEV (reference sequence). V shed 4 bases, J shed 6 bases, and the junction held 11 bases outside the gene matches. In DNA form, the CDR3 reads TGTGCCAGCAGTTCGCTAGCGGCGCAGGGACCCGGGGAGCTGTTTTTT. This gives the protein CASSSLAAQGPGELFF.

In regard to this clonotype: Because the CDR3's place on the DNA is in doubt, the DNA is left out and the CDR3 is given as listed by TCRdb. The chain uses TRBV7-9 and TRBJ2-1; the table's D call of TRBD1 was not tested on the DNA. Germline CDR1 SEHNR, CDR2 FQNEAQ (reference sequence). Inclusive of both ends, the CDR3 amounts to 21 amino acids. CDR3 residues: CASSFKAYEQYFGAGRETQYF.

This clonotype showed up many times. The chain joins TRBV5-1 to TRBJ2-7, with TRBD2 as a possible D gene (6 bases). Per the germline V gene, CDR1 is SGHRS and CDR2 is YFSETQ. The CDR3 sequence is 21 residues long. V dropped 0 bases and J dropped 0 bases, with 28 bases sitting between them. The CDR3 loop is CASSLEPTWGVRRQSSYEQYF. CDR3 nucleotide sequence: TGCGCCAGCAGCTTGGAACCCACGTGGGGGGTTCGGAGGCAGAGCTCCTACGAGCAGTACTTC.

By frequency in the sample, this clonotype is medium-sized. The chain recombines TRBV12-3 or TRBV12-4 with TRBJ1-1, with TRBD1 matching over 11 bases. This CDR3 is built from 18 residues. Germline trimming cut 7 bases from V and 0 bases from J; bases unmatched to any gene: 13. The CDR3 nucleotides read TGTGCCAGCAAAACACGACGGACAGGGGGCTGGATGAACACTGAAGCTTTCTTT. Its protein is CASKTRRTGGWMNTEAFF.

The chain links TRBV7-2 to TRBJ2-7; TRBD1 agrees at 8 bases. The CDR3 runs to 15 residues. Germline V gene sequence: CDR1 SGHTA, CDR2 FQGNSA. J gave up 2 bases and V 5 bases, and 8 bases lay outside the gene matches. DNA of the CDR3: TGTGCCAGCAGCCTAATTACGGGACAGGCCTACGAGCAGTACTTC. Residues: CASSLITGQAYEQYF.